This T cell receptor (beta chain) was recorded in a study of T cell responses to AZD1222 COVID-19 vaccine. Study-wide results and limits: Donors were chiefly white British, with a greater number of females, and clonal diversity was perhaps underestimated. Regions left unmutated in variants are reportedly the target of nearly half of spike-specific TCRs. Repertoire collection took place solely once the T cell response had peaked.

Points on this clone: Its antigen is undetermined.

The assay was immunoSEQ multiplex PCR, and TCRdb's table has in-frame clones only and misses some. The table has about 45,000 clones, about 90% seen once; the top ten hold 0.95% to 1.3%. The CDR3 consists of 16 residues. Germline V gene sequence: CDR1 SGHTS, CDR2 YDEGEE. The trim removed 7 bases at V and 2 bases at J, leaving 12 bases unmatched. The J gene is TRBJ1-5, the V gene TRBV5-8; 7 bases are shared with TRBD1. This receptor was taken from an adult who received the AZD1222 COVID-19 vaccine. Here the sequenced sample was peripheral blood, taken 28 days after the second AZD1222 dose. The CDR3 sequence is CASERPGTDGNQPQHF. CDR3 nucleotides: TGTGCCAGCGAGCGTCCCGGGACAGACGGCAATCAGCCCCAGCATTTT.